This is a list of T cell receptor beta chains from one sample in a study of T cell changes during pregnancy in multiple sclerosis. Only in-frame clones appear in the TCRdb table, and some are missing; sequencing was by immunoSEQ multiplex PCR. The table has around 96,000 clones, 85% to 95% seen once; the top ten hold approximately 4.5%. Source: peripheral blood, taken in the first trimester of pregnancy. The receptors originated from a female donor with multiple sclerosis, enrolled in a pregnancy study. CDR3s include the opening cysteine and the closing phenylalanine or tryptophan.

CASSGRGQGNTEAFF,TRBJ1-1,TRBV6-1
CASSQTGELFF,TRBJ2-2,TRBV5-6
CASGYTGDSTDTQYF,TRBJ2-3,TRBV5-4
CASSLIAGGQETQYF,TRBJ2-5,TRBV7-3
CASSFVPGQTNTGELFF,TRBJ2-2,TRBV7-9
CASSLMASGGVTTYEQYF,TRBJ2-7,TRBV7-2
CASSEGTGGSETQYF,TRBJ2-5,TRBV6-4
CASRIKQGAIYEQYF,TRBJ2-7,TRBV6-6
CASSPEFRDRLGDTQYF,TRBJ2-3,TRBV7-2
CASSAGSGRSNQPQHF,TRBJ1-5,TRBV7-8
CASSPDLGQTQYF,TRBJ2-5,TRBV4-2
CASSSPGLQETQYF,TRBJ2-5,TRBV7-9
CSAVSGQDGYTF,TRBJ1-2,TRBV29-1
CASSSTLTPGQGAYTEAFF,TRBJ1-1,TRBV5-6
CASSHSQGTGYEQYF,TRBJ2-7,TRBV4-1
CASSWVQGTDTQYF,TRBJ2-3,TRBV5-4
CASSSGTGRNQPQHF,TRBJ1-5,TRBV5-4
CASSVESGGGTDTQYF,TRBJ2-3,TRBV6-1
CAWRGMKKGGRQETQYF,TRBJ2-5,TRBV30
CASSLGRYGLQPQHF,TRBJ1-5,TRBV13
CASSPRTAAETQYF,TRBJ2-5,TRBV27
CASSATANYGYTF,TRBJ1-2,TRBV7-6
CASSDPGLANEQFF,TRBJ2-1,TRBV2
CASRTSGESTDTQYF,TRBJ2-3,TRBV11-1
CASSLQGVEDGYTF,TRBJ1-2,TRBV18
CASSPGTGGFSEQYF,TRBJ2-7,TRBV27
CASAGVGTGRGVYGYTF,TRBJ1-2,TRBV27
CASSQGGVQETQYF,TRBJ2-5,TRBV13
CASSSLVSPLHF,TRBJ1-6,TRBV6-5
CASSTTAMSGILSNYGYTF,TRBJ1-2,TRBV18
CASSFGTVDTMREKLFF,TRBJ1-4,TRBV5-1
CASGNTGFEAFF,TRBJ1-1,TRBV2
CASSQERERASGAKNIQYF,TRBJ2-4,TRBV14
CASGPGQGGAETQYF,TRBJ2-5,TRBV5-4
CASRGWGEGTDTQYF,TRBJ2-3,TRBV5-6
CSVVEGGQGSTTGELFF,TRBJ2-2,TRBV29-1
CASSPGQGKSYEQYF,TRBJ2-7,TRBV9
CASGTEQYEQYF,TRBJ2-7,TRBV5-1
CASSFGRGLDEQFF,TRBJ2-1,TRBV5-1
CASSPSQETQYF,TRBJ2-5,TRBV18
CASSSTTRTASTDTQYF,TRBJ2-3,TRBV5-6
CASSTDYNSPLHF,TRBJ1-6,TRBV19
CASKNGGASNEKLFF,TRBJ1-4,TRBV28
CASSRGGLNTEAFF,TRBJ1-1,TRBV14
CSVAFGGFGQFF,TRBJ2-1,TRBV29-1
CASSLRGGISYEQYF,TRBJ2-7,TRBV11-3
CAWSVQWGPNTGELFF,TRBJ2-2,TRBV30
CATSRASAGMYEQFF,TRBJ2-1,TRBV15
CASSDSKRGETDTQYF,TRBJ2-3,TRBV6-4
CASSIGQGGDTEAFF,TRBJ1-1,TRBV4-1
CASSRLQGTEAFF,TRBJ1-1,TRBV11-2
CAISGGRGNSPLHF,TRBJ1-6,TRBV10-3
CASSQGGDTEAFF,TRBJ1-1,TRBV7-9
CASSVNNSPLHF,TRBJ1-6,TRBV7-9
CASSLGRSQETQYF,TRBJ2-5,TRBV5-1
CASSINWGPQLFF,TRBJ1-4,TRBV19